This passage covers 30 T cell receptor beta chains from one sample sequenced in a study of blood T cell repertoires in COVID-19. TCRdb keeps only in-frame clones here, not all; method: immunoSEQ multiplex PCR. Counted here are 150,000 to 200,000 clones, about nine tenths occurring once; the ten biggest clones make up about 8.4%. The sample was PBMCs or T cells enriched from blood (not recorded which). These receptors originate from a woman under 30 who had recovered from COVID-19.

The chain links TRBV7-2 to TRBJ2-7; 9 nucleotides agree with TRBD1. The CDR3 sequence is 15 residues long. The germline V gene encodes CDR1 SGHTA and CDR2 FQGNSA. The trim removed 3 bases at V and 1 base at J, leaving 4 bases unmatched. The CDR3 coding sequence is TGTGCCAGCAGCTTGACAGGGGGACAGTCCTACGAGCAGTACTTC. Amino acids: CASSLTGGQSYEQYF.

The rearrangement uses TRBV29-1 and TRBJ1-3, with 7 bases aligning to TRBD1. Germline V CDR1 and CDR2: SQVTM, ANQGSEA. V trimming: 4 bases; J trimming: 3 bases; junction bases outside the gene matches: 3. The CDR3 consists of 13 residues. CDR3 coding DNA: TGCAGCGTTGTCCGGGACAGTGGAAACACCATATATTTT. Amino acid sequence: CSVVRDSGNTIYF.

The rearrangement joins TRBV29-1 to TRBJ2-1; D unclear. Germline CDR1 and CDR2: SQVTM and ANQGSEA. The germline V and J ends were trimmed by 3 bases and 4 bases, with 13 bases remaining between them. This CDR3 has 14 amino acids. The CDR3 region has the DNA TGCAGCGTTGATTCGCGGCCCGTGTACAATGAGCAGTTCTTC. This codes for CSVDSRPVYNEQFF.

This chain uses TRBV19 with TRBJ1-6; D not resolved. This CDR3 is 15 amino acids long. Trimming cost V 3 bases and J 5 bases, with 11 bases left between them. CDR1 and CDR2 (germline): LNHDA, SQIVND (reference sequence). The CDR3: CASSINAGNNSPLHF. The CDR3 nucleotides read TGTGCCAGTAGTATTAATGCGGGAAATAATTCACCCCTCCACTTT.

This clone occurred a few times. The chain joins TRBV6-5 to TRBJ1-5; D perhaps matches TRBD1 (5 bases). The CDR3 runs to 16 residues. The germline CDR1 and CDR2 sequences are MNHEY and SVGAGI. V lost 0 bases and J lost 2, with 11 bases in between. The CDR3 here is CASSYSSGGGNQPQHF. DNA of the CDR3: TGTGCCAGCAGTTACTCGTCCGGGGGAGGCAATCAGCCCCAGCATTTT.

V gene TRBV4-3 combines with J gene TRBJ2-5; a possible D gene is TRBD2 (6 bases). The CDR3 has 15 residues. CDR1 LGHNA and CDR2 YSLEER come from the germline V gene. V dropped 2 bases and J dropped 4 bases, with 14 bases sitting between them. CDR3 sequence (DNA): TGCGCCAGCAGCCAACAAGGGGTGGGGGGAGAGACCCAGTACTTC. Translated, it gives CASSQQGVGGETQYF.

The chain couples TRBV11-2 to TRBJ2-3; D is unclear. The V end lost 4 bases, the J end lost 11 bases, and 7 bases lay between the germline ends. There are 10 residues in the CDR3. Germline V CDR1 and CDR2: SGHAT, FQNNGV. Here the CDR3 reads CASSSAVQYF. Here the CDR3 DNA reads TGTGCCAGCAGCTCCGCGGTGCAGTATTTT.

The DNA of the CDR3 is TGTGCCAGCAGACCCGGACATTACGAGCAGTACTTC. Amino acid sequence: CASRPGHYEQYF. V usage is TRBV28 and J usage is TRBJ2-7; maybe TRBD1 (5 bases). This CDR3 spans 12 amino acids. The germline CDR1 and CDR2 sequences are MDHEN and SYDVKM. Trimming took 6 bases from V and 4 from J, leaving 10 bases between them.

This clone appeared once. V is TRBV6-7 and J is TRBJ2-1, with 9 bases matching TRBD2. TRBV6-7 is an ORF, with its function uncertain. The CDR3 contains 20 residues. V lost 9 bases and J lost 1; bases outside the gene matches: 22. DNA of the CDR3: TGTGCCAGACGATATGGTGGCGGGAGGGCCCGACCTTTATCCTACAATGAGCAGTTCTTC. It specifies CARRYGGGRARPLSYNEQFF.

The chain uses TRBV21-1 and TRBJ2-1; no check of the table's D call, TRBD2, against the DNA was made. TRBV21-1 is an annotated pseudogene. This CDR3 contains 15 residues. CDR3 residues: CASSLWLAAYNEQFF. The CDR3, as DNA: TGTGCCAGCAGCCTCTGGCTAGCGGCGTACAATGAGCAGTTCTTC.

This sequence joins TRBV29-1 and TRBJ2-5; 9 bases line up with TRBD2. The germline gives CDR1 SQVTM, CDR2 ANQGSEA. The CDR3 length is 17 residues. Trimming cost V 1 base and J 1 base; bases outside gene matches: 10. CDR3 bases: TGCAGCGTTGAAGCCGGGGAGGGACTAGCAAGCCAAGAGACCCAGTACTTC. Its protein is CSVEAGEGLASQETQYF.

The chain combines TRBV6-5 with TRBJ1-1; 7 positions agree with TRBD1. Germline-derived CDR1 and CDR2 are MNHEY and SVGAGI. J lost 1 base, V lost 5 bases, and 7 bases had no gene match. This CDR3 spans 15 amino acids. The CDR3 is CASSLYRTGNTEAFF. CDR3 DNA sequence: TGTGCCAGCAGTCTCTACCGGACAGGGAACACTGAAGCTTTCTTT.

The rearrangement joins TRBV9 to TRBJ1-2; 10 bases are a match to TRBD1. From germline, CDR1 is SGDLS and CDR2 YYNGEE. J lost 5 bases, V lost 2 bases, and 3 bases had no gene match. CDR3 length: 14 residues. The CDR3 nucleotides are TGTGCCAGCAGCGTCCCGGGACAGGGGTATGGCTACACCTTC. Translation: CASSVPGQGYGYTF.

This rearrangement joins TRBV19 to TRBJ1-1, with D perhaps TRBD1 (5 bases). The V end lost 3 bases, the J end lost 6 bases, and 11 bases lay between the germline ends. The germline CDR1 and CDR2 sequences are LNHDA and SQIVND (reference sequence). The CDR3 spans 13 residues. The CDR3 spells CASSITVGAEAFF. DNA of the CDR3: TGTGCCAGTAGTATTACCGTAGGGGCTGAAGCTTTCTTT.

The gene calls are TRBV11-1 and TRBJ2-7, with 11 positions matching TRBD2. CDR1 is SGHAT and CDR2 is FQDESV in the germline V gene (reference sequence). The CDR3 is made up of 14 amino acids. The trim removed 2 bases at V and 6 bases at J, leaving 3 bases unmatched. CDR3 DNA sequence: TGTGCCAGCAGCTTAACTAGCGGGAGTAGCGAGCAGTACTTC. As protein: CASSLTSGSSEQYF.

The rearrangement joins TRBV5-1 to TRBJ2-5; the D gene is possibly TRBD1 (5 bases). V was clipped by 0 bases and J by 0 bases, with 12 bases between them. CDR3 length: 16 amino acids. Germline lookup yields CDR1 SGHRS and CDR2 YFSETQ. The CDR3 DNA is TGCGCCAGCAGCTTGGCCCAGCAGGGCAACCAAGAGACCCAGTACTTC. This codes for CASSLAQQGNQETQYF.

The V gene is TRBV7-6, the J gene TRBJ2-7; 12 nucleotides match TRBD1. V trimming: 3 bases; J trimming: 6 bases; junction bases outside the gene matches: 6. Germline CDR1 reads SGHVS; CDR2 reads FNYEAQ. The CDR3 extends over 15 amino acids. The CDR3 sequence: CASSFDGDRGREQYF. The CDR3 DNA sequence: TGTGCCAGCAGCTTTGATGGGGACAGGGGGCGCGAGCAGTACTTC.

In its sample, this clone was seen a few times. Other DNA sequences in the same sample also yield this CDR3. The J gene is TRBJ2-7, the V gene TRBV2; a weak D match, TRBD2 (5 bases). Trimming removed 6 bases at V and 3 bases at J, with 6 bases between. Germline CDR1 reads SNHLY; CDR2 reads FYNNEI. The CDR3 sequence is 11 residues long. In nucleotides, the CDR3 is TGTGCCAGCAGAGGAGGCTACGAGCAGTACTTC. Translating gives CASRGGYEQYF.

The chain recombines TRBV7-2 with TRBJ2-7, with 10 bases fitting TRBD2. The CDR3 contains 16 residues. J gave up 3 bases and V 2 bases, and 7 bases lay outside the gene matches. Per germline, CDR1 SGHTA and CDR2 FQGNSA. The CDR3 reads CASSLMGLAGDYEQYF. Written as DNA, the CDR3 is TGTGCCAGCAGCTTAATGGGGCTAGCGGGGGACTACGAGCAGTACTTC. The variable domain in full, with the rest retrieved from reference TRBV7-2 and TRBJ2-7, is GAGVSQSPSNKVTEKGKDVELRCDPISGHTALYWYRQSLGQGLEFLIYFQGNSAPDKSGLPSDRFSAERTGGSVSTLTIQRTQQEDSAVYLCASSLMGLAGDYEQYFGPGTRLTVT.

The chain joins TRBV4-1 to TRBJ1-5; possibly TRBD1 for D (6 bases). Between the trimmed V and J ends, which lost 5 bases and 6 bases, there was a span of 20 bases. The CDR3 consists of 16 residues. Per the germline V gene, CDR1 is MGHRA and CDR2 is YSYEKL. CDR3 DNA sequence: TGCGCCAGCAGCGCCAACAGGGTCGAAAATGGTCAGCCCCAGCATTTT. It is translated as CASSANRVENGQPQHF.

The count of this clone is one. This rearrangement joins TRBV28 to TRBJ1-2, with D tentatively TRBD1 (5 bases). Per germline, CDR1 MDHEN and CDR2 SYDVKM. CDR3 length: 14 residues. V lost 3 bases and J lost 2, with 10 bases in between. The CDR3 DNA reads TGTGCCAGCAGTTTGGGTGGGGGGAACTATGGCTACACCTTC. It yields the protein CASSLGGGNYGYTF.

V gene TRBV18 combines with J gene TRBJ1-3; tentatively, D is TRBD1 (5 bases). This CDR3 spans 16 amino acids. Per germline, CDR1 KGHSH and CDR2 LQKENI. V shed 3 bases and J shed 0 bases, with 12 bases lying between them. CDR3 sequence reads: CASSPSGDYSGNTIYF. CDR3 sequence (DNA): TGTGCCAGCTCACCGTCGGGGGACTACTCTGGAAACACCATATATTTT.

The chain uses TRBV10-3 and TRBJ2-3; 8 bases agree with TRBD2. CDR1 is ENHRY and CDR2 is SYGVKD in the germline V gene. The junction had 14 bases not matched to a gene; V was cut back by 0 bases and J by 12 bases. CDR3 size: 16 residues. The CDR3 sequence is CAISESISGIGSSQYF. The CDR3 DNA sequence: TGTGCCATCAGTGAGTCTATTAGCGGGATAGGTTCCTCCCAGTATTTT.

The sample holds a few counts of this clone. V usage is TRBV28 and J usage is TRBJ1-1, with TRBD1 identical over 9 bases. CDR3 length equals 14 residues. Per the germline V gene, CDR1 is MDHEN and CDR2 is SYDVKM. V lost 6 bases and J lost 3; bases outside the gene matches: 5. CDR3 amino acids: CASRGDRGYTEAFF. The CDR3 region has the DNA TGTGCCAGCAGGGGTGACAGGGGGTACACTGAAGCTTTCTTT.

This rearrangement joins TRBV2 to TRBJ1-2; D not certain. Germline CDR1 SNHLY, CDR2 FYNNEI. V lost 2 bases and J 0 bases, leaving 10 bases between the germline ends. The CDR3 has 15 amino acids. CDR3 in DNA: TGTGCCAGCAGTGAACCACAAATTCCTAACTATGGCTACACCTTC. Translating gives CASSEPQIPNYGYTF.

Only a few counts were recorded for this clone. The chain links TRBV2 to TRBJ2-2; D is ambiguous. V lost 8 bases, J lost 2 bases, and 3 bases lay in between. This CDR3 region has 11 residues. Germline V gene data show CDR1 as SNHLY and CDR2 as FYNNEI. CDR3 nucleotides: TGTGCCAGCGTAAACACCGGGGAGCTGTTTTTT. Its protein is CASVNTGELFF.

The chain has TRBV28 and TRBJ1-5; maybe TRBD1 (5 bases). The germline CDR1 and CDR2 sequences are MDHEN and SYDVKM. CDR3 size: 16 residues. V lost 3 bases, J lost 4 bases, and 16 bases lay in between. CDR3 coding DNA: TGTGCCAGCAGTTTTCGGTACAGGCCGCCAAATCAGCCCCAGCATTTT. It is translated as CASSFRYRPPNQPQHF.

This chain links TRBV20-1 with TRBJ2-7; D remains unclear. Germline V gene data show CDR1 as DFQATT and CDR2 as SNEGSKA (reference sequence). This CDR3 spans 10 amino acids. The V end was cut by 4 bases, the J end by 6 bases, with 7 bases between. The CDR3 coding sequence is TGCAGTGCTACGAGGCTCGAGCAGTACTTC. Translating it yields CSATRLEQYF.

This chain connects TRBV3-1 (or the pseudogene TRBV3-2) to TRBJ2-5; tentatively, D is TRBD2 (6 bases). Germline values: CDR1 LGHDT, CDR2 YNNKEL (reference sequence). This CDR3 has 14 amino acids. Trimming took 4 bases from V and 2 from J, leaving 11 bases between them. CDR3 sequence (DNA): TGTGCCAGCAGCCTGGGACTTACACAAGAGACCCAGTACTTC. As protein: CASSLGLTQETQYF.

The rearrangement uses TRBV5-1 and TRBJ2-1, with TRBD2 matching 8 bases. V lost 3 bases and J lost 6; bases outside the gene matches: 11. The CDR3 is 16 residues long. Per germline, CDR1 SGHRS and CDR2 YFSETQ. CDR3 in DNA: TGCGCCAGCAGCTACCCTACTAGCGGTTTTGTCAATGAGCAGTTCTTC. The encoded protein is CASSYPTSGFVNEQFF.